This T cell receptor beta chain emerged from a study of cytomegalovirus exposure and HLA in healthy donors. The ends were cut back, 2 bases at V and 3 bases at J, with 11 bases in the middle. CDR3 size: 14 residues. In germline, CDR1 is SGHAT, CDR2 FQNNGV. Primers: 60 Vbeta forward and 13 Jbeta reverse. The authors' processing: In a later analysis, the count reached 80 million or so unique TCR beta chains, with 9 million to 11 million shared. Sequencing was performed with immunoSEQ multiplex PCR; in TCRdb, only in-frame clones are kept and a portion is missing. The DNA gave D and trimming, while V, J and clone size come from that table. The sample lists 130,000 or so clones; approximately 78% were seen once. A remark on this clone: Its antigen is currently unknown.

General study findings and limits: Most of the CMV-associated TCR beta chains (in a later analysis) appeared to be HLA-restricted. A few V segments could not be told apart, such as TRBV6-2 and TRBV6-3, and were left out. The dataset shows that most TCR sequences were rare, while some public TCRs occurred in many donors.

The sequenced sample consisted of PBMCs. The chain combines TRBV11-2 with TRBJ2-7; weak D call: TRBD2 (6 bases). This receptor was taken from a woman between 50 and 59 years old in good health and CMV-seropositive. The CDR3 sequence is CASSLREALYEQYF. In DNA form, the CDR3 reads TGTGCCAGCAGCTTAAGGGAGGCTCTCTACGAGCAGTACTTC.